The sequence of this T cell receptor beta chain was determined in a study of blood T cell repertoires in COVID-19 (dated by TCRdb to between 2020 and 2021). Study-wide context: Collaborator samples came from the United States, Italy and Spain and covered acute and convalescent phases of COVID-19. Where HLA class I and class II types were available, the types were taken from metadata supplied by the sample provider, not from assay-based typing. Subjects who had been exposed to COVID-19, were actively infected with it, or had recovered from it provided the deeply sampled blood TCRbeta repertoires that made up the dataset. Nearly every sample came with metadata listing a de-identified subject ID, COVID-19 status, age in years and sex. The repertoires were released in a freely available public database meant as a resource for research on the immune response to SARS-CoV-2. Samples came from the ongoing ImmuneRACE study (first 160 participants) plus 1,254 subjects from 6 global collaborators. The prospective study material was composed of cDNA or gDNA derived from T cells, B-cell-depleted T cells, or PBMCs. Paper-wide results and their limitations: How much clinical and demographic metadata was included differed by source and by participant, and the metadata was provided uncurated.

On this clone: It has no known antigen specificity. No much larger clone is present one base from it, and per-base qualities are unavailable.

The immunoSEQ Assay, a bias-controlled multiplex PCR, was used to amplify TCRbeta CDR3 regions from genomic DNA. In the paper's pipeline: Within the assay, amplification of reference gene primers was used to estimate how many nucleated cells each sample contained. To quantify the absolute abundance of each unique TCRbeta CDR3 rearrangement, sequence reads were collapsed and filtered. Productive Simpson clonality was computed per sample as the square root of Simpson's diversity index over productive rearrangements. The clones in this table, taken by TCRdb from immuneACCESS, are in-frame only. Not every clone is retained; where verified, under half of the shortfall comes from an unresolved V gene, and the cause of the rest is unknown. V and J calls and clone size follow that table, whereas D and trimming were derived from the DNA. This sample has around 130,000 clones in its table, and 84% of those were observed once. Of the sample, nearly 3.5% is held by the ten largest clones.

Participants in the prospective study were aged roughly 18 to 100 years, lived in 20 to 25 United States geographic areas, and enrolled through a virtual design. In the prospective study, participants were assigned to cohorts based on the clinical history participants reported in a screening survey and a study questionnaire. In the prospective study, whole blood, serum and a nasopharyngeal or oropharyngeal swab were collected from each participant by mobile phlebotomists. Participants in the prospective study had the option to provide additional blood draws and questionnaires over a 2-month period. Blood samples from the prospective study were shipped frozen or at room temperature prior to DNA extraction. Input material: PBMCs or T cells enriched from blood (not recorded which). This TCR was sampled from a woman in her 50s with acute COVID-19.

The DNA is as follows: TGTGCCAGCAGCCAGACGGGCGGGGACTACAATGAGCAGTTCTTC. Its coded protein is CASSQTGGDYNEQFF. The chain is encoded by TRBV9 joined to TRBJ2-1, with a weak D call of TRBD2 (6 bases match). Between the V and J ends, shortened by 4 bases and 3 bases respectively, the junction contains 14 bases. From the germline V gene, CDR1 is SGDLS and CDR2 is YYNGEE. The CDR3 numbers 15 residues from cysteine through phenylalanine. The retained sequence is limited to the CDR3, 45 bases, with the frame set at the first base.